This T cell receptor beta chain was observed in a study of shared clonotypes between healthy human individuals. Only in-frame clones appear in the TCRdb table, and some are missing; sequencing was by immunoSEQ multiplex PCR. The profile covers more than 2,000,000 clones, with around nine tenths appearing a single time and 0.13% to 0.15% taken by the ten largest. Trimming took off 5 bases at V and 5 bases at J, with 19 bases between the two ends. Germline values: CDR1 SNHLY, CDR2 FYNNEI. The CDR3 is 16 amino acids. The source of this sequence is a man younger than 35 in good health. The sequencing sample was made of naive CD4+ T cells sorted from blood. Stated subset: CD45RA+ positively selected. The chain carries TRBV2 and TRBJ2-1; weak D call: TRBD1 (5 bases). CDR3 in DNA: TGTGCCAGCAGTCAGGATCAGGGTTTCATCAACAATGAGCAGTTCTTC. Encoded protein: CASSQDQGFINNEQFF.